A selection of T cell receptor beta chains follows, all from one sample in a study of OX40 agonist ivuxolimab in advanced cancers. This table comes from immunoSEQ multiplex PCR, and its TCRdb copy is limited to in-frame clones, with some not included. Here the sample spans about 80,000 clones, almost 85% being singletons. Sequencing was performed on CD4+ or CD8+ T cells sorted from blood, taken in a trial of the OX40 agonist ivuxolimab. The receptors here all came from an adult with an advanced solid tumor such as melanoma, head and neck, liver or kidney cancer. Each CDR3 is given with its conserved first and last residue. Each record gives: J gene, V gene, D gene, CDR3 length, clone size, CDR3 protein, CDR3 DNA. A D gene is named only where the DNA matches it firmly. Clone size is stated in some rows and not others, as once, few, many or a class when expanded.

>TRBJ2-1|TRBV4-3|TRBD1|13|NA
CASSQDVQGGQFF
TGCGCCAGCAGCCAAGATGTACAGGGGGGGCAGTTCTTC
>TRBJ2-3|TRBV18|NA|14|NA
CASSPQGGADTQYF
TGTGCCAGCTCACCCCAGGGGGGGGCAGATACGCAGTATTTT
>TRBJ1-6|TRBV9|TRBD1|15|NA
CASRQGSSYNSPLHF
TGTGCCAGCAGACAGGGGAGCTCCTATAATTCACCCCTCCACTTT
>TRBJ1-1|TRBV21-1|NA|18|NA
CASSKESRDRGLGTEAFF
TGTGCCAGCAGCAAAGAGAGCCGAGACAGGGGGCTGGGGACTGAAGCTTTCTTT
>TRBJ2-3|TRBV5-4|TRBD1|16|NA
CASSLRQGVGTDTQYF
TGTGCCAGCAGCTTGAGACAGGGTGTGGGCACAGATACGCAGTATTTT
>TRBJ2-1|TRBV10-1|TRBD1|16|NA
CASSERWRGTGNEQFF
TGCGCCAGCAGTGAGAGGTGGAGGGGGACAGGCAATGAGCAGTTCTTC
>TRBJ2-5|TRBV29-1|NA|12|NA
CSVEQGSETQYF
TGCAGCGTTGAACAGGGGTCAGAGACCCAGTACTTC
>TRBJ2-7|TRBV6-5|NA|13|NA
CASSYPSSYEQYF
TGTGCCAGCAGTTACCCCAGCTCCTACGAGCAGTACTTC
>TRBJ1-1|TRBV11-2|NA|11|NA
CASSAVTAAFF
TGTGCCAGCAGCGCCGTGACAGCAGCTTTCTTT
>TRBJ1-1|TRBV5-1|NA|15|few
CASSPVLPSGTEAFF
TGCGCCAGCAGCCCCGTACTTCCTTCAGGCACTGAAGCTTTCTTT
>TRBJ2-7|TRBV5-1|TRBD1|15|few
CASSPWTGEAYEQYF
TGCGCCAGCAGCCCTTGGACAGGGGAGGCCTACGAGCAGTACTTC
>TRBJ2-7|TRBV28|TRBD1|18|NA
CASSSPPNRGWVVYEQYF
TGTGCCAGCAGTTCCCCCCCGAACAGGGGGTGGGTTGTCTACGAGCAGTACTTC
>TRBJ1-4|TRBV7-9|NA|13|NA
CASSPPPSEKLFF
TGTGCCAGCAGTCCCCCCCCATCTGAAAAACTGTTTTTT
>TRBJ2-7|TRBV7-9|NA|15|NA
CASSLERVAPGEQYF
TGTGCCAGCAGCTTAGAGCGGGTGGCCCCGGGCGAGCAGTACTTC
>TRBJ2-1|TRBV2|NA|14|NA
CASREGGSYNEQFF
TGTGCCAGCAGGGAGGGGGGTTCTTACAATGAGCAGTTCTTC
>TRBJ2-5|TRBV5-4|NA|14|NA
CASSLGQLQETQYF
TGTGCCAGCAGCTTGGGACAGCTCCAAGAGACCCAGTACTTC
>TRBJ1-1|TRBV2|NA|12|NA
CASHRDVPEAFF
TGTGCCAGTCACAGGGATGTCCCTGAAGCTTTCTTT
>TRBJ2-5|TRBV27|NA|14|once
CASSLSRGLETQYF
TGTGCCAGCAGTTTATCGCGGGGGCTGGAGACCCAGTACTTC
>TRBJ2-2|TRBV19|NA|14|NA
CASSSGADTGELFF
TGTGCCAGTAGTTCGGGGGCCGACACCGGGGAGCTGTTTTTT
>TRBJ1-6|TRBV4-2|TRBD1|14|NA
CASSFGQANSPLHF
TGTGCCAGCAGCTTCGGACAGGCTAATTCACCCCTCCACTTT
>TRBJ2-7|TRBV5-1|TRBD1|13|NA
CASSPGQAHEQYF
TGCGCCAGCAGCCCGGGACAGGCTCACGAGCAGTACTTC
>TRBJ1-1|TRBV9|TRBD1|13|NA
CASSVQTGTEAFF
TGTGCCAGCAGCGTCCAGACAGGGACTGAAGCTTTCTTT
>TRBJ1-1|TRBV5-6|TRBD1|16|NA
CASSLEVYRGTTEAFF
TGTGCCAGCAGCTTGGAAGTGTACAGGGGCACCACTGAAGCTTTCTTT
>TRBJ2-7|TRBV10-1|NA|13|NA
CASSESGTYEQYF
TGCGCCAGCAGTGAGTCAGGAACCTACGAGCAGTACTTC
>TRBJ1-3|TRBV6-6|NA|14|NA
CASSYEGLGNTIYF
TGTGCCAGCAGTTACGAAGGGCTTGGAAACACCATATATTTT
>TRBJ1-5|TRBV6-5|TRBD1|15|few
CASSPTGGSNQPQHF
TGTGCCAGCAGCCCAACAGGGGGAAGCAATCAGCCCCAGCATTTT
>TRBJ2-7|TRBV11-2|TRBD1|15|NA
CASSFEGARPYEQYF
TGTGCCAGCAGCTTTGAGGGGGCGCGGCCCTACGAGCAGTACTTC
>TRBJ2-2|TRBV7-8|NA|18|NA
CASSFGDLGAARAGELFF
TGTGCCAGCAGCTTTGGGGACCTGGGGGCAGCAAGGGCCGGGGAGCTGTTTTTT
>TRBJ2-5|TRBV2|TRBD2|15|NA
CASRALAGARETQYF
TGTGCCAGCAGGGCACTAGCGGGAGCAAGAGAGACCCAGTACTTC
>TRBJ1-1|TRBV6-5|NA|15|NA
CASRSTHTGFAEAFF
TGTGCCAGCAGATCTACTCATACTGGCTTCGCTGAAGCTTTCTTT
>TRBJ1-4|TRBV7-9|TRBD1|14|once
CASSPFRGEEKLFF
TGTGCCAGCAGCCCTTTCAGGGGGGAGGAAAAACTGTTTTTT
>TRBJ2-2|TRBV5-1|NA|14|once
CASSPIPEAGELFF
TGCGCCAGCAGCCCTATACCGGAGGCCGGGGAGCTGTTTTTT
>TRBJ2-2|TRBV14|NA|13|NA
CASRESLTGELFF
TGTGCCAGCAGGGAAAGCCTCACCGGGGAGCTGTTTTTT
>TRBJ2-2|TRBV11-3|TRBD2|17|NA
CASSLPRTSGSTGELFF
TGTGCCAGCAGCTTACCCCGGACTAGCGGGAGTACCGGGGAGCTGTTTTTT
>TRBJ2-5|TRBV19|TRBD2|18|NA
CASSIDAFGGGRQETQYF
TGTGCCAGTAGTATAGATGCCTTCGGGGGCGGGAGGCAAGAGACCCAGTACTTC
>TRBJ1-6|TRBV7-6|NA|14|few
CASSLMGYNSPLHF
TGTGCCAGCAGCTTGATGGGGTATAATTCACCCCTCCACTTT
>TRBJ1-2|TRBV6-1|TRBD1|15|NA
CASKLDREPNYGYTF
TGTGCCAGCAAATTGGACAGGGAACCTAACTATGGCTACACCTTC
>TRBJ2-3|TRBV6-1|TRBD2|18|NA
CASSEENLAGVGRGTQYF
TGTGCCAGCAGTGAAGAGAACTTAGCGGGAGTAGGACGGGGTACGCAGTATTTT
>TRBJ2-1|TRBV7-6|TRBD2|14|NA
CASSLRGGTSEQFF
TGTGCCAGCAGCTTGCGGGGGGGTACAAGTGAGCAGTTCTTC
>TRBJ2-4|TRBV5-4|TRBD1|18|NA
CASSPKAGTGYVKNIQYF
TGTGCCAGCAGCCCCAAGGCCGGGACAGGGTATGTCAAAAACATTCAGTACTTC
>TRBJ1-1|TRBV6-4|NA|14|NA
CASSDSSRNTEAFF
TGTGCCAGCAGTGACTCGAGCAGGAACACTGAAGCTTTCTTT
>TRBJ2-7|TRBV5-1|NA|14|NA
CASSFGGVIYEQYF
TGCGCCAGCAGCTTCGGAGGGGTTATCTACGAGCAGTACTTC
>TRBJ2-7|TRBV5-1|NA|14|NA
CASSPVGPLYEQYF
TGCGCCAGCAGCCCGGTTGGTCCGCTCTACGAGCAGTACTTC
>TRBJ2-1|TRBV30|TRBD1|21|NA
CAWSVFGGTGTGIGSYNEQFF
TGTGCCTGGAGTGTATTCGGAGGGACAGGAACAGGGATAGGTTCCTACAATGAGCAGTTCTTC
>TRBJ2-7|TRBV11-1|TRBD2|15|few
CASSTRLAGPYEQYF
TGTGCCAGCAGCACCCGACTAGCGGGCCCCTACGAGCAGTACTTC
>TRBJ2-5|TRBV13|TRBD2|15|NA
CASSYKAGGPETQYF
TGTGCCAGCAGCTACAAAGCGGGAGGGCCAGAGACCCAGTACTTC
>TRBJ2-5|TRBV6-5|NA|12|NA
CASSYDRETQYF
TGTGCCAGCAGTTACGACCGAGAGACCCAGTACTTC
>TRBJ1-6|TRBV4-3|NA|14|once
CASSLRTVNSPLHF
TGCGCCAGCAGTCTACGGACAGTTAATTCACCCCTCCACTTT
>TRBJ1-5|TRBV5-1|NA|13|few
CASSLDRDQPQHF
TGCGCCAGCAGCTTGGACAGGGACCAGCCCCAGCATTTT
>TRBJ2-2|TRBV10-2|TRBD2|16|NA
CASSPVSGGPTGELFF
TGCGCCAGCAGTCCAGTAAGCGGGGGCCCCACCGGGGAGCTGTTTTTT
>TRBJ1-5|TRBV5-4|TRBD1|17|NA
CASSLARTGQNNQPQHF
TGTGCCAGCAGCTTGGCCAGGACAGGGCAAAATAATCAGCCCCAGCATTTT
>TRBJ2-3|TRBV7-9|TRBD2|17|NA
CASSLGLIAGGQDTQYF
TGTGCCAGCAGCTTAGGTTTGATAGCGGGGGGGCAAGATACGCAGTATTTT